A single sample is the source of the 16 T cell receptor beta chains below, sequenced in a study of T cell responses to AZD1222 COVID-19 vaccine. Generated by immunoSEQ multiplex PCR, the TCRdb table keeps only in-frame clones and is missing some. The sample has about 140,000 clones, roughly 89% seen once. The input for sequencing was peripheral blood, taken on day 0 of AZD1222 vaccination. The receptors were sampled from an adult in good health.

The rearrangement links TRBV29-1 to TRBJ1-1; possible D gene TRBD1, 6 bases. This CDR3 spans 15 amino acids. CDR1 and CDR2 from the germline V gene are SQVTM and ANQGSEA. Trimming took 2 bases from V and 1 from J, leaving 14 bases between them. The CDR3: CSVELIGQKNTEAFF. The CDR3 DNA is TGCAGCGTTGAATTAATCGGACAGAAGAACACTGAAGCTTTCTTT.

The chain carries TRBV7-9 and TRBJ1-1; D call uncertain. V lost 10 bases and J lost 0, with 12 bases in between. Germline V gives CDR1 SEHNR, CDR2 FQNEAQ (reference sequence). This CDR3 is 13 amino acids long. The DNA for the CDR3 is TGTGCCACGCCGACCCAGATGAACACTGAAGCTTTCTTT. Encoded protein: CATPTQMNTEAFF.

The chain recombines TRBV6-5 with TRBJ2-7; D remains unclear. Trimming cost V 0 bases and J 3 bases, with 3 bases left between them. CDR1 MNHEY and CDR2 SVGAGI come from the germline V gene. The CDR3 is made up of 12 amino acids. CDR3 sequence reads: CASSYSSYEQYF. Here the CDR3 DNA reads TGTGCCAGCAGTTACTCTAGCTACGAGCAGTACTTC.

This clone was recorded once. V and J are TRBV5-5 and TRBJ2-2; D is uncertain. Germline values: CDR1 SGHKS, CDR2 YYEKEE (reference sequence). The CDR3 sequence is 14 residues long. Trimming stripped 5 bases from V and 4 bases from J, with 12 bases between. In DNA form, the CDR3 reads TGTGCCAGCAGACCAAGCAGAGTCACCGGGGAGCTGTTTTTT. This codes for CASRPSRVTGELFF.

Only one count was recorded for this clone. The chain has TRBV6-1 and TRBJ1-4; D is unclear. Looked up from germline, CDR1 is MNHNS and CDR2 is SASEGT. The germline V and J ends were trimmed by 6 bases and 4 bases, with 12 bases remaining between them. The CDR3 has 14 amino acids. CDR3: CASRNPENNEKLFF. The CDR3 DNA reads as TGTGCCAGCAGGAATCCAGAAAATAATGAAAAACTGTTTTTT.

The chain has TRBV7-2 and TRBJ2-3; 7 nucleotides match TRBD1. With V trimmed by 6 bases and J by 3 bases, 6 bases remained unmatched. Germline V gene data show CDR1 as SGHTA and CDR2 as FQGNSA. The CDR3 length is 14 residues. The CDR3 region has the DNA TGTGCCAGCAGTTATAGGACAGGAACAGATACGCAGTATTTT. As protein: CASSYRTGTDTQYF.

The chain uses TRBV3-1 (or the pseudogene TRBV3-2) and TRBJ2-1, with TRBD2 matching 7 bases. The V segment lost 5 bases and the J segment 0 bases; nucleotides outside the gene matches: 4. There are 15 residues in the CDR3. CDR1 is LGHDT, CDR2 YNNKEL, per germline (reference sequence). For the CDR3, the DNA is TGTGCCAGCAGCTTTAGGACTAGCTCCTACAATGAGCAGTTCTTC. Translating it yields CASSFRTSSYNEQFF.

The chain has TRBV9 and TRBJ2-1; the match to TRBD1 covers 10 bases. The CDR3 is made up of 15 amino acids. With V trimmed by 2 bases and J by 3 bases, 2 bases remained unmatched. The germline V gene has CDR1 SGDLS and CDR2 YYNGEE. CDR3: CASSVGQGSYNEQFF. CDR3 DNA: TGTGCCAGCAGCGTGGGACAGGGGAGCTACAATGAGCAGTTCTTC.

This clone has only a few counts. The genes are TRBV6-5 and TRBJ2-7; a possible D gene is TRBD1 (6 bases). Trimming removed 6 bases from V and 2 bases from J, with 14 bases in between. The CDR3 runs 14 residues. Germline CDR1 reads MNHEY; CDR2 reads SVGAGI. In DNA, the CDR3 is TGTGCCAGCAGCAGAAACAGGGACACCTACGAGCAGTACTTC. The encoded protein is CASSRNRDTYEQYF.

The V and J genes are TRBV9 and TRBJ2-2; 8 bases align to TRBD2. The CDR3 runs 17 residues. Germline-derived CDR1 and CDR2 are SGDLS and YYNGEE. V trimming: 4 bases; J trimming: 4 bases; junction bases outside the gene matches: 12. CDR3 protein: CASSPSGLARGTGELFF. CDR3 nucleotide sequence: TGTGCCAGCAGCCCATCAGGACTAGCACGCGGCACCGGGGAGCTGTTTTTT.

The chain uses TRBV2 and TRBJ2-3; D unclear. The CDR3 loop spans 13 amino acids. The V and J ends lost 5 bases and 4 bases respectively, with 10 bases between them. The V gene's germline CDR1 is SNHLY and CDR2 FYNNEI. In DNA, the CDR3 is TGTGCCAGCAGTAAGGAGCAGGCAGATACGCAGTATTTT. Translation: CASSKEQADTQYF.

The rearrangement joins TRBV19 to TRBJ1-5; 7 bases map to TRBD1. This CDR3 has 14 amino acids. The germline gives CDR1 LNHDA, CDR2 SQIVND (reference sequence). V shed 8 bases, J shed 5 bases, and the junction held 9 bases outside the gene matches. CDR3 loop: CASDNRGRYQPQHF. The CDR3 region has the DNA TGTGCCAGTGACAACAGGGGACGTTATCAGCCCCAGCATTTT. Together with reference TRBV19 and TRBJ1-5, the CDR3 gives the full variable domain: DGGITQSPKYLFRKEGQNVTLSCEQNLNHDAMYWYRQDPGQGLRLIYYSQIVNDFQKGDIAEGYSVSREKKESFPLTVTSAQKNPTAFYLCASDNRGRYQPQHFGDGTRLSIL.

The chain has TRBV7-6 and TRBJ1-4, with unresolved D. Trimming pared 2 bases from V and 8 bases from J, leaving 6 bases between. The CDR3 contains 12 residues. Germline values: CDR1 SGHVS, CDR2 FNYEAQ. CDR3 sequence: CASSLIQEKLFF. In nucleotides, the CDR3 is TGTGCCAGCAGCTTAATACAGGAAAAACTGTTTTTT.

This sequence joins TRBV7-8 and TRBJ2-3; D gene uncertain. The V end was cut by 1 base, the J end by 0 bases, with 11 bases between. This CDR3 has 16 residues. The V gene's germline CDR1 is SGHVS and CDR2 FQNEAQ. The chain's CDR3 is CASSLEGRPSTDTQYF. In DNA, the CDR3 is TGTGCCAGCAGCTTAGAGGGCAGGCCAAGCACAGATACGCAGTATTTT.

The chain is built from TRBV5-1 and TRBJ2-3; D might be TRBD1 (6 bases). Germline CDR1 reads SGHRS; CDR2 reads YFSETQ. V was trimmed by 5 bases and J by 2 bases, leaving 9 bases between them. The CDR3 covers 13 residues. The CDR3 DNA reads as TGCGCCAGCAGTTACAGGGACACAGATACGCAGTATTTT. Its translation: CASSYRDTDTQYF.

The chain couples TRBV19 to TRBJ1-5; no firm D call. The CDR3 extends over 14 amino acids. The V end was cut by 1 base, the J end by 0 bases, with 4 bases between. Germline-derived CDR1 and CDR2 are LNHDA and SQIVND (reference sequence). The CDR3 here is CASSIGGSNQPQHF. The CDR3, as DNA: TGTGCCAGTAGTATAGGAGGTAGCAATCAGCCCCAGCATTTT.